Here is one T cell receptor (beta chain) with its context. Antigen specificity is unknown. The data were obtained in a study of T cell responses to AZD1222 COVID-19 vaccine. Study-level findings and limits: Spike-wide coverage was observed for vaccine-associated CD4 TCRs, with dominant responses at 160-218 and 743-854.

Profiling relied on immunoSEQ multiplex PCR, and the TCRdb table lists in-frame clones only, not all of them. The table includes some 48,000 clones, around 85% detected once. The CDR3 length is 14 residues. Deletions cut 0 bases from V and 1 base from J, with 6 bases between. Germline-derived CDR1 and CDR2 are LGHDT and YNNKEL (reference sequence). The sample in question was peripheral blood, obtained 28 days after the second AZD1222 dose. The J gene is TRBJ1-1, the V gene TRBV3-1 (or the pseudogene TRBV3-2), with D unclear. This TCR derives from an adult who received the AZD1222 COVID-19 vaccine. The CDR3 reads CASSQEAENTEAFF. The CDR3 region has the DNA TGTGCCAGCAGCCAAGAGGCGGAGAACACTGAAGCTTTCTTT.